The 24 T cell receptor beta chains presented below share a single source sample, sequenced in a study of shared clonotypes between healthy human individuals. Clones were sequenced by immunoSEQ multiplex PCR, and TCRdb holds only the in-frame ones, with some missing. The sample contains 1 million to 1.2 million clones, 60% to 85% of which appear only once. Sample: memory CD4+ T cells from PBMCs. Specified subset: CD45RA-negative fraction. These receptors all come from a man younger than 35 in good health. Some clones in this sample may be carry-over from other donors' samples.

The V and J genes are TRBV7-3 and TRBJ1-2, with D tentatively TRBD1 (5 bases). CDR3 length: 15 amino acids. Trimming removed 0 bases from V and 4 bases from J, with 12 bases in between. Germline CDR1 reads SGHTA; CDR2 reads FQGTGA. CDR3 in DNA: TGTGCCAGCAGCTTAACTAGTAGGACACGCTATGGCTACACCTTC. Its translation: CASSLTSRTRYGYTF.

The J gene is TRBJ2-7, the V gene TRBV19, with TRBD2 matching 8 bases. After removal of 4 bases from V and 2 bases from J, the junction contained 4 bases not matched to a gene. Per the germline V gene, CDR1 is LNHDA and CDR2 is SQIVND (reference sequence). There are 14 residues in the CDR3. The CDR3 loop reads CASSRTGGAYEQYF. The CDR3 nucleotides are TGTGCCAGTAGTAGAACCGGGGGGGCCTACGAGCAGTACTTC.

The chain combines TRBV4-3 with TRBJ2-1, with TRBD2 matching 11 bases. Germline V gives CDR1 LGHNA, CDR2 YSLEER. The CDR3 consists of 16 residues. Trimming cost V 4 bases and J 6 bases; bases outside gene matches: 8. The chain's CDR3 is CASSPPGLAVPNEQFF. CDR3 sequence (DNA): TGCGCCAGCAGCCCCCCGGGACTAGCGGTCCCCAATGAGCAGTTCTTC.

The chain combines TRBV7-9 with TRBJ2-6, with 12 nucleotides matching TRBD1. V gave up 7 bases and J gave up 3 bases; unmatched junction bases: 7. This CDR3 region has 17 residues. Germline assignment: CDR1 SEHNR and CDR2 FQNEAQ (reference sequence). The CDR3 bases are TGTGCCAGCAAACGGGACAGGGGGCTCAGTGGGGCCAACGTCCTGACTTTC. Its translation is CASKRDRGLSGANVLTF.

The V call is TRBV19, the J call TRBJ1-2; 9 bases line up with TRBD1. V was clipped by 7 bases and J by 7 bases; unmatched bases: 10. CDR1 and CDR2 from the germline V gene are LNHDA and SQIVND (reference sequence). The CDR3 is 14 residues long. The CDR3, as DNA: TGTGCCAGTAAGGACAGGGGCGTTACAGGTGGCTACACCTTC. Translated: CASKDRGVTGGYTF. Together with reference TRBV19 and TRBJ1-2, the CDR3 gives the full variable domain: DGGITQSPKYLFRKEGQNVTLSCEQNLNHDAMYWYRQDPGQGLRLIYYSQIVNDFQKGDIAEGYSVSREKKESFPLTVTSAQKNPTAFYLCASKDRGVTGGYTFGSGTRLTVV.

A few counts support this clone. The chain employs TRBV19 and TRBJ2-4; 14 nucleotides line up with TRBD2. This CDR3 has 16 residues. Trimming took 5 bases from V and 8 from J; bases not matched to a gene: 8. Looked up from germline, CDR1 is LNHDA and CDR2 is SQIVND (reference sequence). The CDR3: CASSLGLAGGGDIQYF. In nucleotides, the CDR3 is TGTGCCAGTAGTCTAGGACTAGCGGGAGGAGGGGACATTCAGTACTTC.

This clone has a handful of counts. The J gene is TRBJ2-7, the V gene TRBV10-3; D may match TRBD1 or TRBD2 (5 bases each). Germline lookup yields CDR1 ENHRY and CDR2 SYGVKD. V was pared by 3 bases and J by 5 bases, with 17 bases between. The CDR3 runs 15 residues. CDR3 bases: TGTGCCATCAGTGATAACCAGAGGGTAGGGGACGAGCAGTACTTC. Translation: CAISDNQRVGDEQYF.

The rearrangement joins TRBV7-9 to TRBJ2-5, with 10 bases fitting TRBD2. Germline V gene lookup returns CDR1 SEHNR and CDR2 FQNEAQ (reference sequence). The CDR3 is 16 amino acids. Trimming removed 5 bases from V and 5 bases from J; junction bases left unmatched: 11. The chain's CDR3 is CASSPWTSGGGETQYF. The CDR3 DNA sequence: TGTGCCAGCAGCCCCTGGACTAGCGGAGGGGGGGAGACCCAGTACTTC.

The rearrangement uses TRBV7-9 and TRBJ1-3, with TRBD1 identical over 10 bases. V shed 5 bases and J 2 bases; nucleotides not matched to a gene: 9. The CDR3 spans 17 residues. Germline V CDR1 and CDR2: SEHNR, FQNEAQ (reference sequence). CDR3 sequence: CASSQEEGQGTGNTIYF. DNA of the CDR3: TGTGCCAGCAGCCAAGAGGAGGGACAGGGGACTGGAAACACCATATATTTT.

This clone appeared once. CDR3 nucleotides: TGTGCCAGCAGTTTCACAGGGGGCCAAGAGACCCAGTACTTC. Translation gives CASSFTGGQETQYF. The chain recombines TRBV25-1 with TRBJ2-5, with 8 bases fitting TRBD1. The CDR3 is made up of 14 amino acids. Germline V gene sequence: CDR1 MGHDK, CDR2 SYGVNS. V lost 5 bases and J lost 1; bases outside the gene matches: 3.

The chain couples TRBV18 to TRBJ1-2, with D unresolved. Germline CDR1 is KGHSH and CDR2 is LQKENI. V lost 2 bases to trimming and J lost 4 bases, with 14 bases between them. There are 15 residues in the CDR3. Here the CDR3 DNA reads TGTGCCAGCTCACCATCTTTGGCACAGTCCTATGGCTACACCTTC. Translating it yields CASSPSLAQSYGYTF. Looking up the rest from reference TRBV18 and TRBJ1-2 gives the full variable domain: NAGVMQNPRHLVRRRGQEARLRCSPMKGHSHVYWYRQLPEEGLKFMVYLQKENIIDESGMPKERFSAEFPKEGPSILRIQQVVRGDSAAYFCASSPSLAQSYGYTFGSGTRLTVV.

V is TRBV7-8 and J is TRBJ2-3; D unresolved. The CDR3 has 13 residues. Germline CDR1 and CDR2: SGHVS and FQNEAQ. With 5 bases removed from V and 2 bases from J, the gap between germline ends came to 8 bases. CDR3 nucleotides: TGTGCCAGCAGCGGGTGGGACACAGATACGCAGTATTTT. Residues: CASSGWDTDTQYF.

V usage is TRBV28 and J usage is TRBJ2-1; 8 bases agree with TRBD1. V was clipped by 6 bases and J by 1 base; unmatched bases: 17. The germline V gene encodes CDR1 MDHEN and CDR2 SYDVKM. This CDR3 contains 19 residues. The CDR3 is CASRGFGQGPGRSYNEQFF. In DNA, the CDR3 is TGTGCCAGCAGGGGGTTCGGACAGGGACCGGGAAGATCCTACAATGAGCAGTTCTTC.

The gene calls are TRBV19 and TRBJ2-5, with TRBD1 matching 8 bases. The V gene end was trimmed by 6 bases and the J gene end by 2 bases; junction bases not matched to a gene: 2. Germline V CDR1 and CDR2: LNHDA, SQIVND (reference sequence). This CDR3 comprises 13 residues. CDR3 nucleotides: TGTGCCAGTAGCTGGACAGGGCAAGAGACCCAGTACTTC. This codes for CASSWTGQETQYF.

In the case of this clone: This likely stems from a read error, as it lies one base from a far larger clone. The sample holds other DNA sequences that translate to the same CDR3. The chain recombines TRBV28 with TRBJ2-1; D not resolved. V dropped 4 bases and J dropped 4 bases, with 8 bases sitting between them. The CDR3 runs 13 residues. The germline V gene encodes CDR1 MDHEN and CDR2 SYDVKM. This chain's CDR3 is CASSSGAYNEQFF. In DNA form, the CDR3 reads TGTGCCAGCAGTTCAGGAGCTTACAATGAGCAGTTCTTC.

This clone occurred a few times. The chain combines TRBV25-1 with TRBJ1-2; D is unresolved. The germline V gene encodes CDR1 MGHDK and CDR2 SYGVNS. The germline V and J ends were trimmed by 2 bases and 4 bases, with 17 bases remaining between them. This CDR3 has 16 amino acids. DNA of the CDR3: TGTGCCAGCAGTGAAGGTCGGTCGGACGCTGGCTATGGCTACACCTTC. Amino acid sequence: CASSEGRSDAGYGYTF.

This clone has only a few counts. V is TRBV11-2 and J is TRBJ2-5, with 11 bases matching TRBD1. V trimming: 5 bases; J trimming: 4 bases; junction bases outside the gene matches: 9. The CDR3 runs to 16 residues. The germline gives CDR1 SGHAT, CDR2 FQNNGV. This CDR3 is CASSPGTGGIGETQYF. The CDR3 nucleotides are TGTGCCAGCAGCCCAGGGACAGGGGGGATAGGAGAGACCCAGTACTTC.

This clone was counted a single time. The chain has TRBV5-1 and TRBJ1-1; 7 bases align to TRBD1. The length of the CDR3 is 13 residues. Germline assignment: CDR1 SGHRS and CDR2 YFSETQ. The trim removed 5 bases at V and 4 bases at J, leaving 5 bases unmatched. CDR3 in amino acids: CASREAGGTEAFF. The CDR3 bases are TGCGCCAGCAGGGAGGCAGGGGGCACTGAAGCTTTCTTT. The entire variable domain, with the rest obtained from reference TRBV5-1 and TRBJ1-1, is as follows: KAGVTQTPRYLIKTRGQQVTLSCSPISGHRSVSWYQQTPGQGLQFLFEYFSETQRNKGNFPGRFSGRQFSNSRSEMNVSTLELGDSALYLCASREAGGTEAFFGQGTRLTVV.

The chain joins TRBV5-1 to TRBJ1-5; possibly TRBD1 for D (5 bases). CDR1 is SGHRS and CDR2 is YFSETQ in the germline V gene. V lost 1 base, J lost 9 bases, and 17 bases lay in between. The CDR3 is made up of 15 amino acids. CDR3 bases: TGCGCCAGCAGCTTGTACTCGGGGATGGGGGGGCCCCAGCATTTT. Translation gives CASSLYSGMGGPQHF.

This chain joins TRBV28 and TRBJ2-7, with D unresolved. V was clipped by 7 bases and J by 2 bases, with 9 bases between them. The V gene's germline CDR1 is MDHEN and CDR2 SYDVKM. This CDR3 is built from 12 residues. The CDR3 sequence is CASIGKPYEQYF. CDR3 sequence (DNA): TGTGCCAGCATCGGAAAGCCCTACGAGCAGTACTTC.

This clone was observed a handful of times. The chain joins TRBV2 to TRBJ1-6; D perhaps matches TRBD1 (5 bases). Germline loops: CDR1 SNHLY, CDR2 FYNNEI. With 6 bases removed from V and 8 bases from J, the gap between germline ends came to 11 bases. CDR3 length: 13 residues. Written as DNA, the CDR3 is TGTGCCAGCAGGGGTGTGGGGGATTCACCCCTCCACTTT. This gives the protein CASRGVGDSPLHF. The full variable domain, rest sourced from reference TRBV2 and TRBJ1-6, is EPEVTQTPSHQVTQMGQEVILRCVPISNHLYFYWYRQILGQKVEFLVSFYNNEISEKSEIFDDQFSVERPDGSNFTLKIRSTKLEDSAMYFCASRGVGDSPLHFGNGTRLTVT.

In DNA, the CDR3 is TGTGCCAGCAGTTACGAGCCATCTGGAAACACCATATATTTT. Translating gives CASSYEPSGNTIYF. The chain links TRBV6-5 to TRBJ1-3; D is unclear. Germline CDR1 is MNHEY and CDR2 is SVGAGI. The ends were cut back, 2 bases at V and 1 base at J, with 6 bases in the middle. There are 14 residues in the CDR3.

This clone was seen a handful of times. The chain has TRBV5-1 and TRBJ1-1, with a weak D call TRBD1 (6 bases). With 1 base removed from V and 4 bases from J, the gap between germline ends came to 17 bases. CDR1 is SGHRS, CDR2 YFSETQ, per germline. CDR3 length equals 16 residues. CDR3 protein: CASSLNSGDGGTEAFF. CDR3 bases: TGCGCCAGCAGCTTGAATTCAGGGGATGGTGGCACTGAAGCTTTCTTT.

This chain connects TRBV19 to TRBJ1-5; 8 positions agree with TRBD1. Losses at the gene ends were 3 bases for V and 5 bases for J; bases not matched to a gene: 3. Germline-derived CDR1 and CDR2 are LNHDA and SQIVND (reference sequence). The CDR3 is 14 amino acids. In DNA form, the CDR3 reads TGTGCCAGTAGTATTCGACAGGGGTATCAGCCCCAGCATTTT. Its translation: CASSIRQGYQPQHF.